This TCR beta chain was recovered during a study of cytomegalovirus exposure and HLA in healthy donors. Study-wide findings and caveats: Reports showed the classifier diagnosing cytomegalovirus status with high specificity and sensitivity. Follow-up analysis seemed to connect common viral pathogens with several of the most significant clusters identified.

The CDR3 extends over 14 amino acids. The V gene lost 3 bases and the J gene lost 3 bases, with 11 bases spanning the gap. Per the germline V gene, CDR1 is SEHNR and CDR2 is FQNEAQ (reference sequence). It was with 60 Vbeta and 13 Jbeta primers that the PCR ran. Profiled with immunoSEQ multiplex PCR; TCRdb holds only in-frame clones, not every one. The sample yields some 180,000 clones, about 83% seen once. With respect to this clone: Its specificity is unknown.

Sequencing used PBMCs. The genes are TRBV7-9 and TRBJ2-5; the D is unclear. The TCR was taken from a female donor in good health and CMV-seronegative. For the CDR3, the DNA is TGTGCCAGCAGCTTGCGCAGGAAAGAAGAGACCCAGTACTTC. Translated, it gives CASSLRRKEETQYF.